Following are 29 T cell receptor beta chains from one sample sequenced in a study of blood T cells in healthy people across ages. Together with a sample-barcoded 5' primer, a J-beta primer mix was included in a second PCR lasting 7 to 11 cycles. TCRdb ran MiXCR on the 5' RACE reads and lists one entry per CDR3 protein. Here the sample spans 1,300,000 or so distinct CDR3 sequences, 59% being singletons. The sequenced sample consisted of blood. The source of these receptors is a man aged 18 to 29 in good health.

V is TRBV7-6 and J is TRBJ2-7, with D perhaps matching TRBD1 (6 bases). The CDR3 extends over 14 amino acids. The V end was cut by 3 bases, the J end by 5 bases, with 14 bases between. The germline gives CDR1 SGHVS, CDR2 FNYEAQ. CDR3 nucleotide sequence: TGTGCCAGCAGCTTGGCAGGGGCTTCGCACGAGCAGTACTTC. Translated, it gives CASSLAGASHEQYF.

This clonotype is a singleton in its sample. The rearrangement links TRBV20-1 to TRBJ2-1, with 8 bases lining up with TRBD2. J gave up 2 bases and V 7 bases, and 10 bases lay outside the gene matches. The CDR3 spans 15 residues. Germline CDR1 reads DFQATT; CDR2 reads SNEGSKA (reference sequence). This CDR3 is CSVLRGEGTYNEQFF. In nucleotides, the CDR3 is TGCAGTGTCTTGCGGGGGGAGGGGACCTACAATGAGCAGTTCTTC.

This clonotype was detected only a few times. The CDR3 is CASSQDFRGQGDSNYGYTF. The CDR3 nucleotides read TGCGCCAGCAGCCAAGATTTCAGGGGACAGGGGGATTCTAACTATGGCTACACCTTC. The chain joins TRBV4-3 to TRBJ1-2, with 11 bases matching TRBD1. V shed 0 bases and J 0 bases; nucleotides not matched to a gene: 9. The CDR3 runs to 19 residues. Germline assignment: CDR1 LGHNA and CDR2 YSLEER.

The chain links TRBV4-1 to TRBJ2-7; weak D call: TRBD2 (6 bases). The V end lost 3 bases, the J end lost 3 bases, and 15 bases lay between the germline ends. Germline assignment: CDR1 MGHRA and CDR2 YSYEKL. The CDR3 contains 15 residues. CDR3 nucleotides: TGCGCCAGCAGCCACCTACCGGGACTCGACTACGAGCAGTACTTC. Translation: CASSHLPGLDYEQYF.

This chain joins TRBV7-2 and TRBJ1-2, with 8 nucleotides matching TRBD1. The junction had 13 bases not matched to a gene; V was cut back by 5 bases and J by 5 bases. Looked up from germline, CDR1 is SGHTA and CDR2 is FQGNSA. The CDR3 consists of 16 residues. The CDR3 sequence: CASSPQGQGAGYGYTF. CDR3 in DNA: TGTGCCAGCAGCCCCCAGGGGCAGGGGGCCGGGTATGGCTACACCTTC. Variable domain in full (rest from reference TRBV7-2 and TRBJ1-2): GAGVSQSPSNKVTEKGKDVELRCDPISGHTALYWYRQSLGQGLEFLIYFQGNSAPDKSGLPSDRFSAERTGGSVSTLTIQRTQQEDSAVYLCASSPQGQGAGYGYTFGSGTRLTVV.

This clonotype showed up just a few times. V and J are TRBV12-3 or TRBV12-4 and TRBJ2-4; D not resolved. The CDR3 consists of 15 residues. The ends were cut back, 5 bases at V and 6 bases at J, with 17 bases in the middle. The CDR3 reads CASSQLSSDGNIQYF. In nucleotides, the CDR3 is TGTGCCAGCAGTCAGTTGTCCTCCGACGGAAACATTCAGTACTTC.

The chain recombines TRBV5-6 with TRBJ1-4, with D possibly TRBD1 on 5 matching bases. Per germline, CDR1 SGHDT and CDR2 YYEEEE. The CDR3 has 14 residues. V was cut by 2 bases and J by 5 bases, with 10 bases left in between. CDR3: CASSFGGLNEKLFF. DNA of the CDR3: TGTGCCAGCAGCTTCGGGGGTTTGAATGAAAAACTGTTTTTT.

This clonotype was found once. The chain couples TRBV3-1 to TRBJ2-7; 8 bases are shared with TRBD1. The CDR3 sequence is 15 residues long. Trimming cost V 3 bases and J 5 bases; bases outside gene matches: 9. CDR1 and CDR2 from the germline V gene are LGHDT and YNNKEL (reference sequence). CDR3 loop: CASSHLGRGLDEQYF. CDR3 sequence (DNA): TGTGCCAGCAGCCACCTGGGCAGGGGGCTAGACGAGCAGTACTTC.

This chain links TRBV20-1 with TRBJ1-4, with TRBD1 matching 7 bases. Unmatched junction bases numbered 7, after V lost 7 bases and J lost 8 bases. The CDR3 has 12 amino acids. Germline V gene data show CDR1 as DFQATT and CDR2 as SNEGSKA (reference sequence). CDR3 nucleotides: TGCAGTGGGGGACAGATCGACGAAAAACTGTTTTTT. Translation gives CSGGQIDEKLFF.

CDR3 DNA sequence: TGTGCCAGCAGTGGACGCGAACGCTGCGAGCAGTACTTC. As protein: CASSGRERCEQYF. The rearrangement joins TRBV25-1 to TRBJ2-4; D remains unclear. The DNA end is a closer match to TRBJ2-7, so the J assignment may be wrong. The CDR3 is 13 residues long. Germline CDR1 reads MGHDK; CDR2 reads SYGVNS.

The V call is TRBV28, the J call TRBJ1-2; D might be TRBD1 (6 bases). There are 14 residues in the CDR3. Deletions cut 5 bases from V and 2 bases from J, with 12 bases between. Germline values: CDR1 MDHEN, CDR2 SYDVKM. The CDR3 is CASSVNGQNYGYTF. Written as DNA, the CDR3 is TGTGCCAGCAGTGTCAATGGACAGAACTATGGCTACACCTTC.

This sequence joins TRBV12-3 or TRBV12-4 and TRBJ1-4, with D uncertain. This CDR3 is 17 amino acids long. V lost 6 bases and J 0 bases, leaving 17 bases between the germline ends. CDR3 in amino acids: CASSPTDLSATNEKLFF. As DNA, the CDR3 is TGTGCCAGCAGCCCCACGGATTTAAGTGCAACTAATGAAAAACTGTTTTTT.

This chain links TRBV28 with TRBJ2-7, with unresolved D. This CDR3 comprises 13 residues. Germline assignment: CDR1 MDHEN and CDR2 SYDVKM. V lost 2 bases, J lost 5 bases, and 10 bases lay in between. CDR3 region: CASSLVSDDEQYF. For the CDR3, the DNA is TGTGCCAGCAGTTTAGTTTCTGACGACGAGCAGTACTTC. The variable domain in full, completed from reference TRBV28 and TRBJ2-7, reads DVKVTQSSRYLVKRTGEKVFLECVQDMDHENMFWYRQDPGLGLRLIYFSYDVKMKEKGDIPEGYSVSREKKERFSLILESASTNQTSMYLCASSLVSDDEQYFGPGTRLTVT.

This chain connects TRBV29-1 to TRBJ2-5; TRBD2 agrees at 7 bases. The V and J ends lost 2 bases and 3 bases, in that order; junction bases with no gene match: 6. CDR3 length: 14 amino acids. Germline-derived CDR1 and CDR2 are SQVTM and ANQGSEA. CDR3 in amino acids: CSVERAGDEETQYF. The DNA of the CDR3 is TGCAGCGTTGAAAGGGCGGGAGATGAAGAGACCCAGTACTTC.

The CDR3 loop is CSGGDRHTEAFF. CDR3 nucleotide sequence: TGCTCTGGGGGAGACAGACACACTGAAGCTTTCTTT. The rearrangement uses TRBV29-1 and TRBJ1-1; the D gene is possibly TRBD1 (5 bases). In germline, CDR1 is SQVTM, CDR2 ANQGSEA. The CDR3 runs 12 residues. The full variable domain, completed using reference TRBV29-1 and TRBJ1-1, is SAVISQKPSRDICQRGTSLTIQCQVDSQVTMMFWYRQQPGQSLTLIATANQGSEATYESGFVIDKFPISRPNLTFSTLTVSNMSPEDSSIYLCSGGDRHTEAFFGQGTRLTVV.

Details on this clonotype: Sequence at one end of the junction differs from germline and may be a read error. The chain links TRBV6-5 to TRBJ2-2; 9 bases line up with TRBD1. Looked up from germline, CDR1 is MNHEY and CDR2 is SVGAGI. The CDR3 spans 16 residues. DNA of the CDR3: TGTGCCAGCAGTCCTGGACAGGGGACTTACACCGGGGAGTTGTTTTTT. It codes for CASSPGQGTYTGELFF.

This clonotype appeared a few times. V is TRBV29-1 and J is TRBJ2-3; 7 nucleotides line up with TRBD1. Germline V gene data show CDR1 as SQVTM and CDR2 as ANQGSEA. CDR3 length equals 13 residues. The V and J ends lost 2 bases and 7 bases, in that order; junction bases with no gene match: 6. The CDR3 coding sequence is TGCAGCGTTGAATGGACAGGAGCCTATACGCAGTATTTT. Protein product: CSVEWTGAYTQYF.

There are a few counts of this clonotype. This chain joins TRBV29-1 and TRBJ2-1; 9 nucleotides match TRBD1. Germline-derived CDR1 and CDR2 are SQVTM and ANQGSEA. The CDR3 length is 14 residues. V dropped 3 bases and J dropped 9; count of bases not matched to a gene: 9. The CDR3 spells CSVEGTGLLGEQFF. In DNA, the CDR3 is TGCAGCGTTGAGGGGACAGGGCTCTTAGGTGAGCAGTTCTTC.

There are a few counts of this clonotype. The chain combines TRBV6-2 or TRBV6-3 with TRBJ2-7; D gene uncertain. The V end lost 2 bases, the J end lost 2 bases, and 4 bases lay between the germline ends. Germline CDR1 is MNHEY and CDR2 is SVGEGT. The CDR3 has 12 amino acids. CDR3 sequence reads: CASSYAAYEQYF. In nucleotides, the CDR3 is TGTGCCAGCAGTTACGCAGCCTACGAGCAGTACTTC.

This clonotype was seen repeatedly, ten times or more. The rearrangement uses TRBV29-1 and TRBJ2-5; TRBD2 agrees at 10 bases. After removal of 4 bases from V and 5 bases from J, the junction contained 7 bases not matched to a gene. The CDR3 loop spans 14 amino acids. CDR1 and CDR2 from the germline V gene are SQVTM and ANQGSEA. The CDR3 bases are TGCAGCGTTGGGACTAGCGGACGTCAGGAGACCCAGTACTTC. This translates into CSVGTSGRQETQYF.

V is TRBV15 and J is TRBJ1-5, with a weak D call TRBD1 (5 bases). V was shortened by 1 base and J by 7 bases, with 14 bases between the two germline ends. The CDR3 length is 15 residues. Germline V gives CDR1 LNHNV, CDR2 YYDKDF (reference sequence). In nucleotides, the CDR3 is TGTGCCACCAGCAGAGGAGCGGGCAGGGCCCAGCCCCAGCATTTT. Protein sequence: CATSRGAGRAQPQHF. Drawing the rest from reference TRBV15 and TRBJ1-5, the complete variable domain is DAMVIQNPRYQVTQFGKPVTLSCSQTLNHNVMYWYQQKSSQAPKLLFHYYDKDFNNEADTPDNFQSRRPNTSFCFLDIRSPGLGDTAMYLCATSRGAGRAQPQHFGDGTRLSIL.

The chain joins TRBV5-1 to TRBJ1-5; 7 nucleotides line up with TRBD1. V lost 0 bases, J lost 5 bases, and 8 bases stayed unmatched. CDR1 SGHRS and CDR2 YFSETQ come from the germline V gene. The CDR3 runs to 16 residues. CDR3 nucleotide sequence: TGCGCCAGCAGCTTGGCCCAAGGGGGCCCCTATCAGCCCCAGCATTTT. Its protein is CASSLAQGGPYQPQHF. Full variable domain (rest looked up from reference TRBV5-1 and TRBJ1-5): KAGVTQTPRYLIKTRGQQVTLSCSPISGHRSVSWYQQTPGQGLQFLFEYFSETQRNKGNFPGRFSGRQFSNSRSEMNVSTLELGDSALYLCASSLAQGGPYQPQHFGDGTRLSIL.

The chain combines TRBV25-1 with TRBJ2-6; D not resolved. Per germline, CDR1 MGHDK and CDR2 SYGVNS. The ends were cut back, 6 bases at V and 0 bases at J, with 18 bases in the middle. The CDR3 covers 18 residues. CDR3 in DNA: TGTGCCAGCAGCGCACGCAGTGGACGCACCTCTGGGGCCAACGTCCTGACTTTC. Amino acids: CASSARSGRTSGANVLTF.

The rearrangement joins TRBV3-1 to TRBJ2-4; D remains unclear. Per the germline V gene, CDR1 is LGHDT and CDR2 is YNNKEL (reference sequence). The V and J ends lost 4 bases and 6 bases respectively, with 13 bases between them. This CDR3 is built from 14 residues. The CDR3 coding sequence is TGTGCCAGCAGCCGTAGCCAGGACGGAAACATTCAGTACTTC. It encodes CASSRSQDGNIQYF.

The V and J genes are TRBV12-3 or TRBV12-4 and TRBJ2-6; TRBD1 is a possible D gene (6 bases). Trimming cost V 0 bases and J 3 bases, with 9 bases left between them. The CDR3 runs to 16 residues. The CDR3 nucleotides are TGTGCCAGCAGTTTAGCAAGGACAGTTGGGGCCAACGTCCTGACTTTC. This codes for CASSLARTVGANVLTF.

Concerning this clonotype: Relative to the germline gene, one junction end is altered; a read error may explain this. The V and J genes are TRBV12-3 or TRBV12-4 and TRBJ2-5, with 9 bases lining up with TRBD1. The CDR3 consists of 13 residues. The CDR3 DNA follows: TGTGTCAGCAGTGTAACAGGGGGCGGAGAGCAGTACTTC. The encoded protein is CVSSVTGGGEQYF.

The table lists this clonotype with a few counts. As DNA, the CDR3 is TGTGCCACCAGCAGAGAGGCAGGGGGTAATTCACCCCTCCACTTT. Translated: CATSREAGGNSPLHF. The chain recombines TRBV15 with TRBJ1-6; 7 bases map to TRBD1. The germline gives CDR1 LNHNV, CDR2 YYDKDF (reference sequence). The V and J ends lost 0 bases and 6 bases, in that order; junction bases with no gene match: 2. This CDR3 region has 15 residues.

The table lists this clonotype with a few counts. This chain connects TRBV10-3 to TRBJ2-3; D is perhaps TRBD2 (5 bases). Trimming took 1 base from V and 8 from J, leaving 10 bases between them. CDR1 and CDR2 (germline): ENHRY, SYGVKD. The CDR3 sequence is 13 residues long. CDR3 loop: CAISELRGGTQYF. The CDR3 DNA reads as TGTGCCATCAGTGAGTTACGGGGTGGTACGCAGTATTTT.

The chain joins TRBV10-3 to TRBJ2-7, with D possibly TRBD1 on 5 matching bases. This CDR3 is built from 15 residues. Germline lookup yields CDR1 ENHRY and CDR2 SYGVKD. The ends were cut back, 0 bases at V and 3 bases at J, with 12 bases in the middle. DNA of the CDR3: TGTGCCATCAGTGAGTCCGGCAGGGTGCTCTACGAGCAGTACTTC. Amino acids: CAISESGRVLYEQYF.